This T cell receptor (beta chain) was observed in a study of blood T cell repertoires in COVID-19. Overall study context: Sites in the United States, Italy and Spain provided acute and convalescent COVID-19 samples. PBMCs, B-cell-depleted T cells, or T cells provided the cDNA or gDNA that made up the material.

Per the study methods: Quantification of nucleated cells was approximated via reference gene primer amplification. The repertoire was sequenced with immunoSEQ multiplex PCR; TCRdb's copy has only in-frame clones and lacks some. V and J calls and clone size come straight from that table; D and trimming were deduced from the DNA. The table lists fewer than 180,000 clones, 65% to 90% of them singletons. Losses at the gene ends were 5 bases for V and 9 bases for J; bases not matched to a gene: 13. The CDR3 contains 16 residues. The germline V gene encodes CDR1 SGHNT and CDR2 YENEEA. This rearrangement joins TRBV11-3 to TRBJ2-1; 10 nucleotides agree with TRBD2. This TCR derives from a man in his 70s with acute or convalescent COVID-19. Sequenced material: peripheral blood. In DNA form, the CDR3 reads TGTGCCAGCAGCGCAGATCATCTAGCGGGAGTTACTGAGCAGTTCTTC. This codes for CASSADHLAGVTEQFF.